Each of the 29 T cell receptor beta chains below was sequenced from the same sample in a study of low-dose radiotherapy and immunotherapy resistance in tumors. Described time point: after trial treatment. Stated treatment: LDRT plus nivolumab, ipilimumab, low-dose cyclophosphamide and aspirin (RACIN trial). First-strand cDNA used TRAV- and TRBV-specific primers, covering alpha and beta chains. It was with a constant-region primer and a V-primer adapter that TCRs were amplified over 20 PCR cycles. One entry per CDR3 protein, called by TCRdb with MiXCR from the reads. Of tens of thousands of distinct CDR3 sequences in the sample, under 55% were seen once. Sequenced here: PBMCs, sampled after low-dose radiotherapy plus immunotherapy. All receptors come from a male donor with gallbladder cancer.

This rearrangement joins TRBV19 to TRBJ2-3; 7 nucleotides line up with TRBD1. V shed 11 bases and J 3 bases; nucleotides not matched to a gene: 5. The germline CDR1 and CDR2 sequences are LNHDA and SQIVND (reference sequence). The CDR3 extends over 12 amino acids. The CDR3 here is CASAQGTDTQYF. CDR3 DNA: TGTGCCTCCGCACAGGGGACAGATACGCAGTATTTT.

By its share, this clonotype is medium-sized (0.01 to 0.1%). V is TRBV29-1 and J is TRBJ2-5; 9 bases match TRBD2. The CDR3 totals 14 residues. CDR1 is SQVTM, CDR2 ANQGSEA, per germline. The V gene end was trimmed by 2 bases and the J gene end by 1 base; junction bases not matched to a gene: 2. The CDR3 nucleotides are TGCAGCGTTGAATGGCGGGAGGGCCAAGAGACCCAGTACTTC. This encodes CSVEWREGQETQYF.

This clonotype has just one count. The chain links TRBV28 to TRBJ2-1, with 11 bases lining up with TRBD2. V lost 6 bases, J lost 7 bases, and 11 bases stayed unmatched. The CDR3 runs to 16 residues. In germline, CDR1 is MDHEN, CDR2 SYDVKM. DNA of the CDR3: TGTGCCAGCAGCCCTAACCCGGCTAGCGGGGGGAATGAGCAGTTCTTC. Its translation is CASSPNPASGGNEQFF.

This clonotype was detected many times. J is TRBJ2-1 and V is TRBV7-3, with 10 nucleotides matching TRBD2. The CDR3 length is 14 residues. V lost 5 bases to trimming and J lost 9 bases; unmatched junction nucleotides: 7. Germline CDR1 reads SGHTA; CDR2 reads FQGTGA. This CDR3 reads CASSAGTSVVEQFF. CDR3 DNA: TGTGCCAGCAGCGCTGGGACTAGCGTGGTTGAGCAGTTCTTC. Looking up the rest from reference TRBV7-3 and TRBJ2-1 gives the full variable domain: GAGVSQTPSNKVTEKGKYVELRCDPISGHTALYWYRQSLGQGPEFLIYFQGTGAADDSGLPNDRFFAVRPEGSVSTLKIQRTERGDSAVYLCASSAGTSVVEQFFGPGTRLTVL.

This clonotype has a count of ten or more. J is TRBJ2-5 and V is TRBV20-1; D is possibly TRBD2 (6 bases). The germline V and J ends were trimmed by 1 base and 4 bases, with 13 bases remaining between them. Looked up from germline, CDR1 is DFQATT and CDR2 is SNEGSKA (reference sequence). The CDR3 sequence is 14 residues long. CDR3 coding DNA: TGCAGTGCTAGAGTGGTCGGGGGAGCAGAGACCCAGTACTTC. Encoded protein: CSARVVGGAETQYF.

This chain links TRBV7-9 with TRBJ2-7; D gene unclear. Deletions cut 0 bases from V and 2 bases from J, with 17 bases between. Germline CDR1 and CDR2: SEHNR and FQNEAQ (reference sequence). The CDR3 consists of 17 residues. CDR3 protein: CASSLAGRHSGAYEQYF. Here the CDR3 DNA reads TGTGCCAGCAGCTTAGCTGGACGGCACTCTGGGGCCTACGAGCAGTACTTC.

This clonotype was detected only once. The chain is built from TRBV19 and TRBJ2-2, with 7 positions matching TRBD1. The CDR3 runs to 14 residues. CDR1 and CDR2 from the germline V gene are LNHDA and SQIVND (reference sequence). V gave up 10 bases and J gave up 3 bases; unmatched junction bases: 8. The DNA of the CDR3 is TGTGCCATCAAGACAGGGTCTTACACCGGGGAGCTGTTTTTT. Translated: CAIKTGSYTGELFF.

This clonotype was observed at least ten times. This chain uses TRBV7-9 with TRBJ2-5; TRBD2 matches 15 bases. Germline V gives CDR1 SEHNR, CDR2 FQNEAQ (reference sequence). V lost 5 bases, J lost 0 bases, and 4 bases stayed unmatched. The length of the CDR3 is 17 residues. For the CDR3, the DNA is TGTGCCAGCAGCCAAGGGACTAGCGGGGGGCACCAAGAGACCCAGTACTTC. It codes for CASSQGTSGGHQETQYF.

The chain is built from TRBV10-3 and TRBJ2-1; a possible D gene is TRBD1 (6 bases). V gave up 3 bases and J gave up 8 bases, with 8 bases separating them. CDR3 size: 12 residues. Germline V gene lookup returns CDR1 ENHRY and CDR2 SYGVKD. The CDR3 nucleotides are TGTGCCATCAGTGAACAGGGCTATGAGCAGTTCTTC. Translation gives CAISEQGYEQFF.

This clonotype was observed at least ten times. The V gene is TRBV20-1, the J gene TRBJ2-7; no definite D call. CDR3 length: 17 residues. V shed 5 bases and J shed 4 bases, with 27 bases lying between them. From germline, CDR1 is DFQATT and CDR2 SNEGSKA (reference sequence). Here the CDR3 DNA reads TGCAGTGCTCTTCTACAGACGAACTCCCTCCGTTGGTACGAGCAGTACTTC. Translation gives CSALLQTNSLRWYEQYF.

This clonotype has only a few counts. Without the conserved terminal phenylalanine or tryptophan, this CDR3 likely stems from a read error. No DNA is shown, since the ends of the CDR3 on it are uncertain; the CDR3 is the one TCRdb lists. CDR3 region: CASSLRGG. This chain connects TRBV28 to TRBJ2-7. Both ends counted, the CDR3 spans 8 residues. CDR1 and CDR2 (germline): MDHEN, SYDVKM.

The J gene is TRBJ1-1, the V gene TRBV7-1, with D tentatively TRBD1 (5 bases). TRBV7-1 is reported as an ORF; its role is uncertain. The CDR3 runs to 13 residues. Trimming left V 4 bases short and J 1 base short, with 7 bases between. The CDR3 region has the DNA TGTGCCAGCAGCTGGGGGGAGAACACTGAAGCTTTCTTT. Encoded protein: CASSWGENTEAFF.

CDR3 residues: CASSLRGDWETQYF. CDR3 coding DNA: TGTGCCAGCAGTTTACGGGGGGATTGGGAGACCCAGTACTTC. V and J are TRBV12-3 or TRBV12-4 and TRBJ2-5; 7 bases match TRBD2. V lost 2 bases to trimming and J lost 5 bases; unmatched junction nucleotides: 5. CDR3 length: 14 amino acids.

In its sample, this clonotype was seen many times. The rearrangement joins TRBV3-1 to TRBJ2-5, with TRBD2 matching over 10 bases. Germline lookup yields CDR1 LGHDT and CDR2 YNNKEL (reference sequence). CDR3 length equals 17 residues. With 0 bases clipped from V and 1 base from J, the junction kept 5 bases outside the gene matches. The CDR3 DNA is TGTGCCAGCAGCCAAGAATGGGCTAGCGGGGGCCAAGAGACCCAGTACTTC. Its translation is CASSQEWASGGQETQYF.

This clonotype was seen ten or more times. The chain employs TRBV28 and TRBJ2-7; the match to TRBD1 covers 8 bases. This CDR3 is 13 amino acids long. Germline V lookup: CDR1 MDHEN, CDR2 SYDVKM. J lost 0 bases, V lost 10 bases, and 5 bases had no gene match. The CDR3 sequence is CATATGDSYEQYF. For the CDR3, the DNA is TGTGCCACTGCGACAGGGGACTCCTACGAGCAGTACTTC.

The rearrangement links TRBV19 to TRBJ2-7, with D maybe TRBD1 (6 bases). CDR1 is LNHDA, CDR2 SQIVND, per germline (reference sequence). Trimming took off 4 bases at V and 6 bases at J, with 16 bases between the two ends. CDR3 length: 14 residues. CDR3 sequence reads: CASSTFQTGGEQYF. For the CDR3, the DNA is TGTGCCAGTAGTACCTTCCAGACAGGCGGCGAGCAGTACTTC.

The CDR3 here is CASSRGATGANVLTF. The CDR3, as DNA: TGTGCCAGCTCCCGAGGAGCTACTGGGGCCAACGTCCTGACTTTC. The chain carries TRBV18 and TRBJ2-6, with D uncertain. Germline V gene lookup returns CDR1 KGHSH and CDR2 LQKENI. The CDR3 is 15 amino acids. Trimming removed 6 bases from V and 2 bases from J, with 11 bases in between. The whole variable domain, remainder taken from reference TRBV18 and TRBJ2-6, is NAGVMQNPRHLVRRRGQEARLRCSPMKGHSHVYWYRQLPEEGLKFMVYLQKENIIDESGMPKERFSAEFPKEGPSILRIQQVVRGDSAAYFCASSRGATGANVLTFGAGSRLTVL.

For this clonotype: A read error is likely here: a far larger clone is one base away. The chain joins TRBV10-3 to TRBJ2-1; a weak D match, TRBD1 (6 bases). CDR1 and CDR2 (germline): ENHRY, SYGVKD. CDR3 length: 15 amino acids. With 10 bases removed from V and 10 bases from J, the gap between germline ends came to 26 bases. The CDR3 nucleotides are TGTGCCACAGGGGAGACAGAGGTGAGCTCCTACGAGCAGTTCTTC. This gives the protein CATGETEVSSYEQFF.

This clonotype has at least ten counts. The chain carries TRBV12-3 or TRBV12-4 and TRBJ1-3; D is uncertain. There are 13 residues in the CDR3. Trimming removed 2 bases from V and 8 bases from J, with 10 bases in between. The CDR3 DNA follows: TGTGCCAGCAGTTTATTGGTTTGGGACACCATATATTTT. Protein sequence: CASSLLVWDTIYF.

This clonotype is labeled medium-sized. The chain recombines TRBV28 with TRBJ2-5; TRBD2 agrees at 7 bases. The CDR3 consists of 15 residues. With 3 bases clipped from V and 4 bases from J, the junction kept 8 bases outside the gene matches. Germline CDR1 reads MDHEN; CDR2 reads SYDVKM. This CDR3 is CASSFTGLRRETQYF. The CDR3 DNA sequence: TGTGCCAGCAGTTTCACGGGACTACGGAGAGAGACCCAGTACTTC.

In DNA form, the CDR3 reads TGTGCCACCAGCAGAGATAGGAGCAATCAGCCCCAGCATTTT. Translated, it gives CATSRDRSNQPQHF. The chain uses TRBV15 and TRBJ1-5; D gene unclear. The CDR3 is 14 residues long. Germline CDR1 is LNHNV and CDR2 is YYDKDF (reference sequence). V was shortened by 0 bases and J by 1 base, with 4 bases between the two germline ends.

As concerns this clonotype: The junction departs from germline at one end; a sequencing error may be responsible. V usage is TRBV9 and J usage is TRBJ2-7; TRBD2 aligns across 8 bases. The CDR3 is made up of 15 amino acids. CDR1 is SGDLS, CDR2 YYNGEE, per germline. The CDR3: CASNVGSQAGAEQYF. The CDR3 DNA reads TGTGCCAGCAACGTAGGGTCTCAAGCGGGAGCCGAGCAATACTTC.

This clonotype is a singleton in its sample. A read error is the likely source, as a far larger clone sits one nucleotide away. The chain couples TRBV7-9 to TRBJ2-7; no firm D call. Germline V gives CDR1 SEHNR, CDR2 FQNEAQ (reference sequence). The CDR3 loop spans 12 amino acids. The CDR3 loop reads CASSKTIYEEYF. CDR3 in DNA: TGTGCCAGCAGTAAGACCATATACGAGGAGTACTTC.

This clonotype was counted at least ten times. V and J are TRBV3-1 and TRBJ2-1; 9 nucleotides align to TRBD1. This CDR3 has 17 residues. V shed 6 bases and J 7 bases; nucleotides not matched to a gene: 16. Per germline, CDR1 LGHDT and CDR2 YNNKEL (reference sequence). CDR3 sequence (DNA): TGTGCCAGCAGACATACAGCCGGGACAGGGAAGATGAATGAGCAGTTCTTC. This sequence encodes CASRHTAGTGKMNEQFF.

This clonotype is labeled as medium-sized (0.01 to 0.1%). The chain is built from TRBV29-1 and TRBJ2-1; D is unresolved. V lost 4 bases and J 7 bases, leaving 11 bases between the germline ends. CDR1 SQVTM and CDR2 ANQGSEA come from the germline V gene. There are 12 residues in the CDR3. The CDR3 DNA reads TGCAGCGTTGCGCAGGTAGGGAATGAGCAGTTCTTC. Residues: CSVAQVGNEQFF.

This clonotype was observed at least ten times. The CDR3 here is CASTRGENTEAFF. The DNA for the CDR3 is TGTGCCAGCACCCGCGGTGAAAACACTGAAGCTTTCTTT. The V call is TRBV2, the J call TRBJ1-1; D call uncertain. This CDR3 contains 13 residues. Germline V gives CDR1 SNHLY, CDR2 FYNNEI. V was shortened by 7 bases and J by 2 bases, with 11 bases between the two germline ends.

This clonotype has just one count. The CDR3 loop reads CASSSSDRVNTEAFF. CDR3 sequence (DNA): TGCGCCAGCAGCTCGAGCGACAGGGTAAACACTGAAGCTTTCTTT. The V gene is TRBV5-1, the J gene TRBJ1-1, with 7 bases fitting TRBD1. V shed 3 bases, J shed 2 bases, and the junction held 7 bases outside the gene matches. The CDR3 consists of 15 residues. From germline, CDR1 is SGHRS and CDR2 YFSETQ.

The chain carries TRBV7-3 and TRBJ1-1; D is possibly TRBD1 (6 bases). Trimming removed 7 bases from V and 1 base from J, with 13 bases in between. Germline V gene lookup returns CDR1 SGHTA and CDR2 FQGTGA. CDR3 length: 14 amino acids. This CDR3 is CASNAQQGNTEAFF. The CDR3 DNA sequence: TGTGCCAGCAACGCCCAACAGGGGAACACTGAAGCTTTCTTT. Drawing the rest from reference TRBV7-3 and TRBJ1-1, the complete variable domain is GAGVSQTPSNKVTEKGKYVELRCDPISGHTALYWYRQSLGQGPEFLIYFQGTGAADDSGLPNDRFFAVRPEGSVSTLKIQRTERGDSAVYLCASNAQQGNTEAFFGQGTRLTVV.

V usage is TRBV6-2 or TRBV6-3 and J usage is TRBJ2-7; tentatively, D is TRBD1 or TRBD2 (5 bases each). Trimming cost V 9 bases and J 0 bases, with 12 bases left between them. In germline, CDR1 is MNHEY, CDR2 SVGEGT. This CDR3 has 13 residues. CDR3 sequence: CASTAGTSYEQYF. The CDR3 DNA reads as TGTGCCAGTACCGCCGGGACCTCCTACGAGCAGTACTTC.